This T cell receptor beta chain is from a study of CD8 T cells in ankylosing spondylitis. Study-level findings and limits: It appeared that ankylosing spondylitis blood was characterized by a TCR beta motif of under ten highly homologous variants.

TCRdb redid the calling of the 5' RACE reads with MiXCR, one entry per CDR3 protein. The sample yields some 130,000 distinct CDR3 sequences, approximately 10% seen once. This clonotype was found many times. The antigen is not known. The length of the CDR3 is 14 residues. Germline V gives CDR1 LNHNV, CDR2 YYDKDF (reference sequence). V lost 0 bases, J lost 0 bases, and 6 bases lay in between. The sample consisted of blood, either unsorted or a sorted T cell fraction (not recorded which). The chain employs TRBV15 and TRBJ2-7; a possible D gene is TRBD1 (5 bases). This clonotype was sampled from a male donor with ankylosing spondylitis or in good health (not recorded which). The CDR3 bases are TGTGCCACCAGCAGAGAAAGGGGCTCCTACGAGCAGTACTTC. Encoded protein: CATSRERGSYEQYF. The variable domain in full, completed from reference TRBV15 and TRBJ2-7, reads DAMVIQNPRYQVTQFGKPVTLSCSQTLNHNVMYWYQQKSSQAPKLLFHYYDKDFNNEADTPDNFQSRRPNTSFCFLDIRSPGLGDTAMYLCATSRERGSYEQYFGPGTRLTVT.